Given below is one TCR beta chain in context. At one end, the junction sequence differs from germline, possibly due to a read error. CDR3 size: 18 residues. From germline, CDR1 is LNHNV and CDR2 YYDKDF (reference sequence). These data originate in a study of cytomegalovirus exposure and HLA in healthy donors. Primers for the PCR totalled 60 Vbeta and 13 Jbeta. Sequencing was performed with immunoSEQ multiplex PCR; in TCRdb, only in-frame clones are kept and a portion is missing. The sample consists of under 200,000 clones, about 78% of them appearing once. This sequence was found in a man aged 55 to 70 in good health and CMV-seronegative. The sample taken for sequencing was PBMCs. The rearrangement links TRBV15 to TRBJ1-2, with TRBD1 as a possible D gene (6 bases). Written as DNA, the CDR3 is TGTGCCACCAGCAGAGATCGGATCTGGGCAGGGGCGAACTATGGCTACCCCTTC. Protein product: CATSRDRIWAGANYGYPF.